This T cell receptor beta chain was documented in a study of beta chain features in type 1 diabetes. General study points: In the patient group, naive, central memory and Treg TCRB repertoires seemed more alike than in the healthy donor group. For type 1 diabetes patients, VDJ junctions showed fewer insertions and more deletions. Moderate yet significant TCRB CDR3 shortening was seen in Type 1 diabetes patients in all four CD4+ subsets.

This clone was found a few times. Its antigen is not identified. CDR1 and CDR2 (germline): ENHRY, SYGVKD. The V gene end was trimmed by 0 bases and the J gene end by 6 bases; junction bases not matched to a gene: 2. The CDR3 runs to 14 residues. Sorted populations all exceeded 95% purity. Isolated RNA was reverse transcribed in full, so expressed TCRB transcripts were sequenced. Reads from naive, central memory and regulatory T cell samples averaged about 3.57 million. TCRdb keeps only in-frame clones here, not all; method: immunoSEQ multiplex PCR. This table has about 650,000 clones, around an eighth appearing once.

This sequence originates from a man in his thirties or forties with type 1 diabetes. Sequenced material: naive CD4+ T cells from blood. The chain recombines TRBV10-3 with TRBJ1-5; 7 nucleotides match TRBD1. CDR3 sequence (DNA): TGTGCCATCAGTGAGTCGACAGGGCTTCAGCCCCAGCATTTT. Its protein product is CAISESTGLQPQHF.